These T cell receptor beta chains were read from a single sample in a study of blood T cell repertoires in COVID-19. Clones were read by immunoSEQ multiplex PCR, and TCRdb kept only the in-frame ones, dropping some. The table shows 200,000 or so clones, with 79% occurring only once. The specimen was peripheral blood. All receptors derive from a man aged 55 to 70 with active or convalescent COVID-19. Both conserved end residues are part of each CDR3. A D gene is named only where the DNA matches it firmly. Clone size is stated in some rows and not others, as once, few, many or a class when expanded.

v_gene,d_gene,abundance,j_gene,CDR3aa,CDR3nt
TRBV21-1,-,many,TRBJ2-5,CASSSTGGQETQYF,TGTGCCAGCAGCTCGACAGGGGGCCAAGAGACCCAGTACTTC
TRBV11-3,-,-,TRBJ2-3,CASSSGQLFTDTQYF,TGTGCCAGCAGCTCTGGCCAGTTGTTCACAGATACGCAGTATTTT
TRBV5-8,TRBD1,-,TRBJ1-2,CASVTGTGFYGYTF,TGTGCCAGCGTCACCGGGACAGGGTTCTATGGCTACACCTTC
TRBV19,TRBD1,-,TRBJ2-7,CASSSDRGAKYEQYF,TGTGCCAGTAGTTCCGACAGGGGCGCGAAATACGAGCAGTACTTC
TRBV5-1,TRBD1,-,TRBJ2-7,CASSDNRGPYEQYF,TGCGCCAGCAGCGATAACAGGGGGCCCTACGAGCAGTACTTC
TRBV27,-,-,TRBJ1-5,CASSSWGRGNQPQHF,TGTGCCAGCAGTAGCTGGGGCCGGGGCAATCAGCCCCAGCATTTT
TRBV30,TRBD2,-,TRBJ2-1,CAWSEGGRAFDEQFF,TGTGCCTGGAGTGAGGGCGGGAGGGCCTTCGATGAGCAGTTCTTC
TRBV7-3,TRBD2,-,TRBJ2-1,CASSPWTSGGGEQFF,TGTGCCAGCAGCCCCTGGACTAGCGGGGGGGGCGAGCAGTTCTTC
TRBV6-4,TRBD2,-,TRBJ2-1,CASAGEAEYNEQFF,TGTGCCAGCGCGGGAGAGGCGGAGTACAATGAGCAGTTCTTC
TRBV11-3,TRBD2,-,TRBJ2-1,CASSFRGGRALGHEQFF,TGTGCCAGCAGCTTTAGGGGCGGGAGGGCCCTGGGGCATGAGCAGTTCTTC
TRBV24-1,-,-,TRBJ1-4,CATSGGSDEKLFF,TGTGCCACCAGTGGAGGGTCCGATGAAAAACTGTTTTTT
TRBV7-6,TRBD1,once,TRBJ2-1,CASSPGQGKGAYNEQFF,TGTGCCAGCAGCCCAGGACAGGGGAAGGGGGCCTACAATGAGCAGTTCTTC